These 6 T cell receptor beta chains were sequenced from one sample in a study of T cells in Graves' hyperthyroidism and ophthalmopathy. RNA transcripts provided the source from which TCR beta CDR3 regions were amplified. The HTBI set primed first-round TCR CDR3 RT-PCR. TCRdb re-analysed the multiplex PCR reads in MiXCR, keeping a single row per CDR3 protein. The data hold fewer than 850,000 distinct CDR3 sequences, with roughly 17% observed a single time. The material sequenced was blood. The receptors were sampled from a man between 50 and 59 years old with Graves' hyperthyroidism.

Points on this clonotype: A read error may explain this, as a much larger clone is one base away. V usage is TRBV19 and J usage is TRBJ2-3, with 7 bases identical to TRBD1. CDR3 size: 16 residues. CDR1 and CDR2 (germline): LNHDA, SQIVND (reference sequence). After removal of 6 bases from V and 1 base from J, the junction contained 10 bases not matched to a gene. CDR3: CASRTRQGIGTDTQYF. CDR3 in DNA: TGTGCCAGTAGAACCAGACAGGGAATTGGCACAGATACGCAGTATTTT.

V is TRBV6-2 or TRBV6-3 and J is TRBJ2-2; TRBD2 aligns across 7 bases. CDR1 is MNHEY, CDR2 SVGEGT, per germline. There are 15 residues in the CDR3. J lost 6 bases, V lost 3 bases, and 7 bases had no gene match. The CDR3 protein is CASSYRREIAGELFF. The CDR3 nucleotides read TGTGCCAGCAGTTATCGGCGGGAGATCGCCGGGGAGCTGTTTTTT.

This clonotype was recorded a few times. The rearrangement joins TRBV7-2 to TRBJ2-3, with TRBD2 matching 14 bases. V was clipped by 5 bases and J by 7 bases; unmatched bases: 5. This CDR3 is 15 amino acids long. Germline V gene sequence: CDR1 SGHTA, CDR2 FQGNSA. As DNA, the CDR3 is TGTGCCAGCAGCACGGGACTAGCGGGGGACTATACGCAGTATTTT. This gives the protein CASSTGLAGDYTQYF.

This chain links TRBV20-1 with TRBJ2-5, with D uncertain. V gave up 5 bases and J gave up 5 bases, with 15 bases separating them. This CDR3 has 13 amino acids. Germline V gene sequence: CDR1 DFQATT, CDR2 SNEGSKA (reference sequence). This CDR3 is CSAPLLGSETQYF. The CDR3 DNA reads as TGCAGTGCTCCCCTCCTGGGTTCGGAGACCCAGTACTTC.

This clonotype has at least ten counts. The chain joins TRBV6-1 to TRBJ1-4; the D gene is possibly TRBD1 (6 bases). The V end lost 6 bases, the J end lost 3 bases, and 11 bases lay between the germline ends. CDR1 MNHNS and CDR2 SASEGT come from the germline V gene. The CDR3 spans 14 residues. This CDR3 reads CASSPRGANEKLFF. The CDR3 coding sequence is TGTGCCAGCAGCCCCAGGGGAGCTAATGAAAAACTGTTTTTT.

As to this clonotype: This may stem from a read error, because a much larger clone lies one nucleotide away. This chain uses TRBV3-1 with TRBJ2-5, with D perhaps TRBD2 (6 bases). Germline V lookup: CDR1 LGHDT, CDR2 YNNKEL (reference sequence). The CDR3 sequence is 15 residues long. V lost 4 bases to trimming and J lost 5 bases, with 17 bases between them. CDR3 nucleotides: TGTGCCAGCAGCCCTCAGCAGGGAGGTAGCGAGACCCAGTACTTC. It yields the protein CASSPQQGGSETQYF.